Presented here are 30 T cell receptor beta chains from one specimen sequenced in a study of cytomegalovirus exposure and HLA in healthy donors. PCR employed 60 Vbeta and 13 Jbeta primers. Assay used: immunoSEQ multiplex PCR; TCRdb lists only in-frame clones, some missing. This table holds about 140,000 clones, around 75% found once. Sequencing was carried out using PBMCs. These receptors all come from a female donor in good health and CMV-seronegative.

The sample holds a few counts of this clone. J is TRBJ1-2 and V is TRBV27, with D unclear. Looked up from germline, CDR1 is MNHEY and CDR2 is SMNVEV (reference sequence). This CDR3 contains 14 residues. Trimming left V 2 bases short and J 6 bases short, with 13 bases between. The CDR3 nucleotides are TGTGCCAGCAGTTTAAATGTCCGGAGGGATGGCTACACCTTC. Translation: CASSLNVRRDGYTF.

CDR3 loop: CASSVDGVGGQAIYNEQFF. The CDR3 coding sequence is TGTGCCAGCAGCGTAGATGGTGTAGGGGGTCAAGCGATCTACAATGAGCAGTTCTTC. This chain connects TRBV9 to TRBJ2-1; D is possibly TRBD1 (6 bases). Germline loops: CDR1 SGDLS, CDR2 YYNGEE. The CDR3 has 19 residues. V was trimmed by 0 bases and J by 3 bases, leaving 22 bases between them.

This clone was counted once. V gene TRBV28 combines with J gene TRBJ2-7, with a tentative D call TRBD1 (6 bases). V was clipped by 6 bases and J by 0 bases, with 15 bases between them. Germline V CDR1 and CDR2: MDHEN, SYDVKM. The CDR3 has 15 residues. CDR3 protein: CASSPFGTLSYEQYF. The CDR3 DNA follows: TGTGCCAGCAGCCCTTTCGGGACACTCTCCTACGAGCAGTACTTC.

V and J are TRBV5-6 and TRBJ1-1; D gene uncertain. The ends were cut back, 3 bases at V and 2 bases at J, with 14 bases in the middle. This CDR3 is 15 amino acids long. Germline V gene data show CDR1 as SGHDT and CDR2 as YYEEEE. CDR3 residues: CASSSLSVSNTEAFF. The CDR3 DNA is TGTGCCAGCAGCTCTCTCTCGGTTTCAAACACTGAAGCTTTCTTT.

This chain joins TRBV15 and TRBJ2-7; TRBD1 aligns across 7 bases. Germline CDR1 reads LNHNV; CDR2 reads YYDKDF (reference sequence). The trim removed 0 bases at V and 7 bases at J, leaving 9 bases unmatched. The CDR3 loop spans 15 amino acids. In nucleotides, the CDR3 is TGTGCCACCAGCAGAGATGGGGACAGTCTACGAGAGCAGTACTTC. Amino acid sequence: CATSRDGDSLREQYF.

The V call is TRBV5-4, the J call TRBJ2-3, with 7 bases identical to TRBD2. With V trimmed by 3 bases and J by 0 bases, 4 bases remained unmatched. This CDR3 has 15 amino acids. The V gene's germline CDR1 is SGHNT and CDR2 YYREEE (reference sequence). The CDR3 here is CASSSTSYSTDTQYF. The CDR3 DNA reads TGTGCCAGCAGCTCGACTAGCTATAGCACAGATACGCAGTATTTT.

This clone is a singleton in its sample. V and J are TRBV5-6 and TRBJ1-2; D perhaps matches TRBD1 (6 bases). In germline, CDR1 is SGHDT, CDR2 YYEEEE. The length of the CDR3 is 11 residues. V lost 6 bases to trimming and J lost 8 bases, with 11 bases between them. The CDR3 DNA reads TGTGCCAGCAACCAGGGGTACGGCTACACCTTC. This gives the protein CASNQGYGYTF.

The V call is TRBV6-5, the J call TRBJ1-1; tentative D call: TRBD1 (5 bases). Germline V CDR1 and CDR2: MNHEY, SVGAGI. There are 15 residues in the CDR3. The ends were cut back, 0 bases at V and 4 bases at J, with 12 bases in the middle. The chain's CDR3 is CASSYSGRGATEAFF. DNA for the CDR3: TGTGCCAGCAGTTACTCGGGTCGCGGGGCCACTGAAGCTTTCTTT.

V and J are TRBV11-3 and TRBJ2-6; D unclear. Germline values: CDR1 SGHNT, CDR2 YENEEA. This CDR3 is built from 14 residues. V shed 8 bases and J shed 0 bases, with 8 bases lying between them. As DNA, the CDR3 is TGTGCCAGCCGGGTAGGCTCTGGGGCCAACGTCCTGACTTTC. This codes for CASRVGSGANVLTF.

The chain carries TRBV5-8 and TRBJ1-1; 7 bases are a match to TRBD1. The V gene end was trimmed by 3 bases and the J gene end by 2 bases; junction bases not matched to a gene: 7. CDR3 size: 15 residues. Germline V CDR1 and CDR2: SGHTS, YDEGEE. The CDR3: CASSYVRQGNTEAFF. CDR3 DNA: TGTGCCAGCAGCTATGTCCGACAGGGTAACACTGAAGCTTTCTTT. Full variable domain (outside the CDR3, taken from reference TRBV5-8 and TRBJ1-1): EAGVTQSPTHLIKTRGQQATLRCSPISGHTSVYWYQQALGLGLQFLLWYDEGEERNRGNFPPRFSGRQFPNYSSELNVNALELEDSALYLCASSYVRQGNTEAFFGQGTRLTVV.

The V call is TRBV5-6, the J call TRBJ1-5; D unresolved. This CDR3 is 14 amino acids long. V gave up 7 bases and J gave up 2 bases, with 13 bases separating them. Looked up from germline, CDR1 is SGHDT and CDR2 is YYEEEE. The CDR3, as DNA: TGTGCCAGCTCCCCGGGGTGGGGCAATCAGCCCCAGCATTTT. The encoded protein is CASSPGWGNQPQHF.

The chain employs TRBV19 and TRBJ1-3; 7 bases align to TRBD1. Germline-derived CDR1 and CDR2 are LNHDA and SQIVND (reference sequence). The CDR3 is 15 amino acids. V gave up 6 bases and J gave up 0 bases; unmatched junction bases: 5. The CDR3 sequence: CASRPGDSSGNTIYF. For the CDR3, the DNA is TGTGCCAGTAGGCCGGGGGACAGCTCTGGAAACACCATATATTTT.

The CDR3 bases are TGTGCCAGCTCCCTCTCCGGGACAAATTATGGCTACACCTTC. It is translated as CASSLSGTNYGYTF. The V and J genes are TRBV6-1 and TRBJ1-2, with D possibly being TRBD1 (6 bases). The CDR3 loop spans 14 amino acids. V was pared by 8 bases and J by 5 bases, with 18 bases between. Germline V gene lookup returns CDR1 MNHNS and CDR2 SASEGT.

The chain employs TRBV28 and TRBJ2-1; TRBD2 agrees at 7 bases. Germline assignment: CDR1 MDHEN and CDR2 SYDVKM. This CDR3 contains 16 residues. Trimming cost V 7 bases and J 5 bases; bases outside gene matches: 14. CDR3: CASTPVGLGGNNEQFF. CDR3 coding DNA: TGTGCCAGCACCCCAGTAGGACTAGGAGGAAACAATGAGCAGTTCTTC. Full variable domain (missing parts from reference TRBV28 and TRBJ2-1): DVKVTQSSRYLVKRTGEKVFLECVQDMDHENMFWYRQDPGLGLRLIYFSYDVKMKEKGDIPEGYSVSREKKERFSLILESASTNQTSMYLCASTPVGLGGNNEQFFGPGTRLTVL.

V gene TRBV6-7 combines with J gene TRBJ2-1, with 7 bases lining up with TRBD1. TRBV6-7 is an open reading frame whose function is uncertain. This CDR3 is built from 12 residues. V gave up 10 bases and J gave up 9 bases; unmatched junction bases: 9. CDR3 region: CATAQGDLEQFF. The DNA of the CDR3 is TGTGCCACCGCCCAGGGGGATCTTGAGCAGTTCTTC.

This chain uses TRBV27 with TRBJ2-7, with a tentative D call TRBD2 (5 bases). The ends were cut back, 0 bases at V and 7 bases at J, with 7 bases in the middle. This CDR3 is built from 12 residues. Germline CDR1 is MNHEY and CDR2 is SMNVEV (reference sequence). CDR3 in DNA: TGTGCCAGCAGTTTATCGAGAGGGGAGCAGTACTTC. This codes for CASSLSRGEQYF.

In its sample, this clone was seen a few times. V is TRBV6-1 and J is TRBJ1-5; unclear D gene. This CDR3 has 13 residues. Looked up from germline, CDR1 is MNHNS and CDR2 is SASEGT. Trimming took 7 bases from V and 5 from J, leaving 12 bases between them. The CDR3 loop reads CASTEEGYQPQHF. The CDR3, as DNA: TGTGCCAGCACCGAGGAGGGCTATCAGCCCCAGCATTTT.

The chain recombines TRBV30 with TRBJ2-5, with 8 bases that match TRBD2. The CDR3 has 14 residues. V dropped 2 bases and J dropped 5; count of bases not matched to a gene: 7. Germline V gene data show CDR1 as GTSNPN and CDR2 as SVGIG (reference sequence). CDR3 DNA sequence: TGTGCCTGGAGTCCAGCGGGAGTCTGGGAGACCCAGTACTTC. Protein product: CAWSPAGVWETQYF.

The chain recombines TRBV7-9 with TRBJ2-1; TRBD1 is a possible D gene (5 bases). This CDR3 is built from 14 residues. The germline gives CDR1 SEHNR, CDR2 FQNEAQ (reference sequence). V was pared by 1 base and J by 7 bases, with 11 bases between. The CDR3 sequence: CASSLDQGWNEQFF. Written as DNA, the CDR3 is TGTGCCAGCAGCTTAGATCAGGGTTGGAATGAGCAGTTCTTC.

The J gene is TRBJ1-5, the V gene TRBV7-9; D is perhaps TRBD1 (5 bases). The CDR3 is made up of 13 amino acids. Trimming removed 8 bases from V and 5 bases from J, with 13 bases in between. CDR1 is SEHNR and CDR2 is FQNEAQ in the germline V gene (reference sequence). CDR3 in DNA: TGTGCCAGCTCCAAGGGGTTGGATCAGCCCCAGCATTTT. This sequence encodes CASSKGLDQPQHF.

The CDR3 coding sequence is TGTGCCAGCAGTATGGGAACAGGGGCGGGGTATGGCTACACCTTC. Encoded protein: CASSMGTGAGYGYTF. The V call is TRBV28, the J call TRBJ1-2; 7 bases match TRBD1. The CDR3 runs to 15 residues. Germline CDR1 and CDR2: MDHEN and SYDVKM. Trimming at V came to 5 bases and at J to 5 bases, leaving 11 bases not matched to a gene.

This rearrangement joins TRBV6-5 to TRBJ1-5; TRBD1 agrees at 10 bases. The CDR3 length is 15 residues. Trimming took 6 bases from V and 5 from J; bases not matched to a gene: 7. The V gene's germline CDR1 is MNHEY and CDR2 SVGAGI. The CDR3 is CASSLGGQGDQPQHF. CDR3 in DNA: TGTGCCAGCAGCCTTGGTGGACAGGGGGATCAGCCCCAGCATTTT.

V is TRBV2 and J is TRBJ2-2, with D perhaps TRBD2 (5 bases). The V and J ends lost 0 bases and 10 bases respectively, with 9 bases between them. Germline V gene lookup returns CDR1 SNHLY and CDR2 FYNNEI. The CDR3 extends over 13 amino acids. CDR3 region: CASSEARLAELFF. DNA of the CDR3: TGTGCCAGCAGTGAAGCGCGGCTAGCGGAGCTGTTTTTT.

The V and J genes are TRBV9 and TRBJ2-1; 8 nucleotides match TRBD2. V shed 4 bases, J shed 7 bases, and the junction held 10 bases outside the gene matches. Germline V CDR1 and CDR2: SGDLS, YYNGEE. This CDR3 comprises 15 residues. CDR3 amino acids: CASSLGLAGRNEQFF. As DNA, the CDR3 is TGTGCCAGCAGCCTTGGACTAGCAGGGAGGAATGAGCAGTTCTTC. The whole variable domain, remainder taken from reference TRBV9 and TRBJ2-1, is DSGVTQTPKHLITATGQRVTLRCSPRSGDLSVYWYQQSLDQGLQFLIQYYNGEERAKGNILERFSAQQFPDLHSELNLSSLELGDSALYFCASSLGLAGRNEQFFGPGTRLTVL.

This chain links TRBV5-1 with TRBJ2-5; D is ambiguous. Trimming pared 0 bases from V and 5 bases from J, leaving 11 bases between. This CDR3 spans 14 amino acids. The germline CDR1 and CDR2 sequences are SGHRS and YFSETQ. The CDR3 sequence: CASSLGQRDETQYF. CDR3 coding DNA: TGCGCCAGCAGCTTGGGACAACGCGACGAGACCCAGTACTTC.

The V gene is TRBV5-6, the J gene TRBJ2-7; 10 bases match TRBD1. The CDR3 contains 14 residues. Germline V gives CDR1 SGHDT, CDR2 YYEEEE. V was pared by 0 bases and J by 4 bases, with 1 base of the junction left unmatched. In DNA form, the CDR3 reads TGTGCCAGCAGCTTGGCGGGACAGGGGTACGAGCAGTACTTC. Residues: CASSLAGQGYEQYF.

This chain links TRBV28 with TRBJ1-1; D unclear. The V gene lost 3 bases and the J gene lost 4 bases, with 6 bases spanning the gap. CDR1 is MDHEN and CDR2 is SYDVKM in the germline V gene. The CDR3 covers 12 residues. The CDR3 coding sequence is TGTGCCAGCAGTTTCAAGAGCACTGAAGCTTTCTTT. This codes for CASSFKSTEAFF.

Of note for this clone: The conserved final phenylalanine or tryptophan is absent from the CDR3, which likely points to a read error. This chain uses TRBV6-6 with TRBJ1-5, with D perhaps matching TRBD1 (5 bases). The CDR3 runs 16 residues. Trimming removed 2 bases at V and 5 bases at J, with 16 bases between. Germline V gives CDR1 MNHNY, CDR2 SVGAGI (reference sequence). CDR3 loop: CASSYDPREGDQPQHV. DNA for the CDR3: TGTGCCAGCAGTTACGATCCCAGGGAAGGGGATCAGCCCCAGCATGTT.

The rearrangement links TRBV6-1 to TRBJ2-2; 7 bases map to TRBD2. Germline loops: CDR1 MNHNS, CDR2 SASEGT. The CDR3 has 14 amino acids. V lost 2 bases to trimming and J lost 6 bases; unmatched junction nucleotides: 3. The CDR3 here is CASSEKGRAGELFF. For the CDR3, the DNA is TGTGCCAGCAGTGAAAAGGGGAGGGCCGGGGAGCTGTTTTTT.

This chain joins TRBV7-9 and TRBJ2-7, with D possibly TRBD2 on 6 matching bases. CDR1 SEHNR and CDR2 FQNEAQ come from the germline V gene (reference sequence). CDR3 size: 14 residues. Trimming stripped 5 bases from V and 3 bases from J, with 14 bases between. CDR3 sequence reads: CASSARLGLYEQYF. The CDR3 nucleotides are TGTGCCAGCAGCGCAAGACTAGGGCTCTACGAGCAGTACTTC.